The 19 T cell receptor beta chains listed next were all sequenced from one sample in a study of T-cell memory formation after mild COVID-19. MiXCR, run by TCRdb on the 5' RACE reads, gives a single entry per CDR3 protein. The sample yields roughly 110,000 distinct CDR3 sequences, 13% to 15% seen once. The sequenced material came from PBMCs or a T cell subset sorted from them (not recorded which). These receptors came from a man in his late teens or twenties who had mild COVID-19 (a few samples of this study predate the infection). Cell type and time point are not known.

The table lists this clonotype with a few counts. Here the CDR3 DNA reads TGCGCCAGCAGCCAAGAAGACAGTCTCGGAGGGGAGCTGTTTTTT. Its protein product is CASSQEDSLGGELFF. The rearrangement links TRBV4-3 to TRBJ2-2; tentative D call: TRBD1 (5 bases). From germline, CDR1 is LGHNA and CDR2 YSLEER. The germline V and J ends were trimmed by 0 bases and 8 bases, with 13 bases remaining between them. This CDR3 comprises 15 residues.

V and J are TRBV4-1 and TRBJ1-6; perhaps TRBD1 as D (6 bases). CDR3 size: 12 residues. CDR1 MGHRA and CDR2 YSYEKL come from the germline V gene. The germline V and J ends were trimmed by 6 bases and 7 bases, with 7 bases remaining between them. CDR3 in DNA: TGCGCCAGCAGAGGGGGAAATTCACCCCTCCACTTT. It specifies CASRGGNSPLHF.

This clonotype has just a few counts. The rearrangement uses TRBV6-4 and TRBJ2-7, with TRBD1 identical over 9 bases. The germline gives CDR1 MRHNA, CDR2 SNTAGT. The trim removed 2 bases at V and 2 bases at J, leaving 7 bases unmatched. The CDR3 has 16 residues. CDR3 in DNA: TGTGCCAGCAGTGACCCGGGACAGGGAAGCGCCTACGAGCAGTACGTC. It codes for CASSDPGQGSAYEQYV.

At least ten counts were recorded for this clonotype. The V gene is TRBV7-9, the J gene TRBJ2-3; D ambiguous. This CDR3 has 16 residues. The germline CDR1 and CDR2 sequences are SEHNR and FQNEAQ (reference sequence). Trimming took 4 bases from V and 1 from J, leaving 15 bases between them. CDR3 sequence (DNA): TGTGCCAGCAGCTCCTTTGGGCACGGCGGCACAGATACGCAGTATTTT. This sequence encodes CASSSFGHGGTDTQYF. Looking up the rest from reference TRBV7-9 and TRBJ2-3 gives the full variable domain: DTGVSQNPRHKITKRGQNVTFRCDPISEHNRLYWYRQTLGQGPEFLTYFQNEAQLEKSRLLSDRFSAERPKGSFSTLEIQRTEQGDSAMYLCASSSFGHGGTDTQYFGPGTRLTVL.

This clonotype was counted at least ten times. The chain has TRBV9 and TRBJ2-1; weak D call: TRBD2 (6 bases). There are 14 residues in the CDR3. With 4 bases removed from V and 0 bases from J, the gap between germline ends came to 8 bases. Germline values: CDR1 SGDLS, CDR2 YYNGEE. CDR3 amino acids: CASSLGGSYNEQFF. The CDR3 nucleotides read TGTGCCAGCAGCCTGGGGGGCTCCTACAATGAGCAGTTCTTC.

The gene calls are TRBV5-4 and TRBJ2-3, with 8 bases aligning to TRBD2. The CDR3 covers 15 residues. The V segment lost 0 bases and the J segment 4 bases; nucleotides outside the gene matches: 4. Germline-derived CDR1 and CDR2 are SGHNT and YYREEE (reference sequence). CDR3 coding DNA: TGTGCCAGCAGCTTGGGCGGGGGGCACCCAGATACGCAGTATTTT. It translates to CASSLGGGHPDTQYF.

This chain uses TRBV12-3 or TRBV12-4 with TRBJ1-1; no clear D. Trimming took 6 bases from V and 4 from J, leaving 9 bases between them. This CDR3 is 12 amino acids long. DNA of the CDR3: TGTGCCAGCAGCCCCAGATTCACTGAAGCTTTCTTT. Encoded protein: CASSPRFTEAFF.

This chain connects TRBV9 to TRBJ1-6; TRBD1 aligns across 10 bases. CDR1 SGDLS and CDR2 YYNGEE come from the germline V gene. J was trimmed by 7 bases and V by 1 base; bases with no gene match: 2. The CDR3 has 15 amino acids. CDR3 in DNA: TGTGCCAGCAGCGTAAGGGACAGGGGAAATTCACCCCTCCACTTT. It encodes CASSVRDRGNSPLHF.

This clonotype was recorded a few times. The chain links TRBV6-1 to TRBJ2-3; 9 bases align to TRBD2. Trimming cost V 10 bases and J 2 bases; bases outside gene matches: 16. The germline V gene encodes CDR1 MNHNS and CDR2 SASEGT. The CDR3 consists of 17 residues. CDR3 amino acids: CATLVGGGASFTDTQYF. The CDR3 nucleotides are TGTGCCACCCTCGTAGGCGGGGGGGCCTCATTCACAGATACGCAGTATTTT.

The V and J genes are TRBV30 and TRBJ2-7; the match to TRBD1 covers 7 bases. This CDR3 is built from 14 residues. Germline-derived CDR1 and CDR2 are GTSNPN and SVGIG (reference sequence). V shed 3 bases and J 4 bases; nucleotides not matched to a gene: 9. The CDR3 DNA sequence: TGTGCCTGGAGACCCCGGGACAGCGATTACGAGCAGTACTTC. It is translated as CAWRPRDSDYEQYF.

V is TRBV24-1 and J is TRBJ2-7, with D possibly called TRBD1 or TRBD2 (5 bases each). Germline V CDR1 and CDR2: KGHDR, SFDVKD. CDR3 size: 16 residues. The V end was cut by 4 bases, the J end by 3 bases, with 18 bases between. CDR3 nucleotide sequence: TGTGCCACCAGTGACCCTATTTTATGGGGGAGCTACGAGCAGTACGTC. This sequence encodes CATSDPILWGSYEQYV.

V gene TRBV6-2 or TRBV6-3 combines with J gene TRBJ1-5; D is uncertain. The V and J ends lost 4 bases and 7 bases respectively, with 11 bases between them. Looked up from germline, CDR1 is MNHEY and CDR2 is SVGEGT. The CDR3 spans 13 residues. The CDR3 DNA is TGTGCCAGCAGTTTTCCGGGAGCGCAGCCCCAGCATTTT. It is translated as CASSFPGAQPQHF.

The sample holds one count of this clonotype. J is TRBJ2-3 and V is TRBV7-9; D may be TRBD1 (6 bases). Germline lookup yields CDR1 SEHNR and CDR2 FQNEAQ (reference sequence). There are 14 residues in the CDR3. V was shortened by 8 bases and J by 3 bases, with 15 bases between the two germline ends. The CDR3 loop reads CASLGQFYTDTQYF. In nucleotides, the CDR3 is TGTGCCAGCCTCGGACAGTTTTATACAGATACGCAGTATTTT.

This clonotype was counted between two and nine times. The genes are TRBV12-5 and TRBJ1-1; 10 bases agree with TRBD1. This CDR3 has 14 residues. Germline V lookup: CDR1 LGHNT, CDR2 FRNRAP. V shed 5 bases, J shed 7 bases, and the junction held 7 bases outside the gene matches. CDR3 amino acids: CASGPGTGVLEAFF. As DNA, the CDR3 is TGTGCTAGTGGTCCTGGGACAGGGGTCCTTGAAGCTTTCTTT.

The chain joins TRBV4-3 to TRBJ2-3; weak D call: TRBD2 (6 bases). Trimming stripped 4 bases from V and 5 bases from J, with 19 bases between. CDR1 and CDR2 from the germline V gene are LGHNA and YSLEER. CDR3 size: 16 residues. CDR3 nucleotide sequence: TGCGCCAGCAGCCCACAAATGGGGGGTTTGGTAGATACGCAGTATTTT. This codes for CASSPQMGGLVDTQYF.

The chain carries TRBV4-1 and TRBJ2-7; TRBD1 matches at 9 bases. Unmatched junction bases numbered 5, after V lost 4 bases and J lost 1 base. This CDR3 is built from 15 residues. Germline CDR1 MGHRA, CDR2 YSYEKL. CDR3 loop: CASSPQDRGSYEQYF. CDR3 in DNA: TGCGCCAGCAGCCCACAGGACAGGGGTTCCTACGAGCAGTACTTC.

The chain joins TRBV9 to TRBJ2-2, with TRBD1 matching over 7 bases. The V gene's germline CDR1 is SGDLS and CDR2 YYNGEE. The CDR3 runs to 14 residues. The V segment lost 10 bases and the J segment 1 base; nucleotides outside the gene matches: 7. The CDR3 DNA follows: TGTGCCTCCGAAAACAGGGGGAACACCGGGGAGCTGTTTTTT. Residues: CASENRGNTGELFF.

This clonotype occurred a few times. The rearrangement links TRBV29-1 to TRBJ2-1; the D gene could be TRBD1 or TRBD2 (5 bases each). V lost 3 bases to trimming and J lost 10 bases, with 13 bases between them. Per the germline V gene, CDR1 is SQVTM and CDR2 is ANQGSEA. The CDR3 is 12 residues long. CDR3 region: CSVDGAWGEQFF. The CDR3 nucleotides read TGCAGCGTTGACGGCGCCTGGGGGGAGCAGTTCTTC.

This clonotype was observed a few times. The chain recombines TRBV24-1 with TRBJ1-2, with 9 bases lining up with TRBD1. V shed 0 bases, J shed 7 bases, and the junction held 5 bases outside the gene matches. The CDR3 has 15 residues. From germline, CDR1 is KGHDR and CDR2 SFDVKD. This CDR3 reads CATSDLRDRVPGYTF. CDR3 nucleotide sequence: TGTGCCACCAGTGATTTGAGGGACAGGGTTCCTGGCTACACCTTC.